These 28 T cell receptor beta chains originate from one sample sequenced in a study of cytomegalovirus exposure and HLA in healthy donors. PCR employed 60 Vbeta and 13 Jbeta primers. The protocol was immunoSEQ multiplex PCR, while the TCRdb copy is restricted to in-frame clones and leaves out a portion. Of some 150,000 clones in the sample, around 76% are singletons; the top ten hold about 2%. The sequencing sample was made of PBMCs. Receptors originate from a woman aged 25 to 39 in good health and CMV-seropositive.

This chain connects TRBV28 to TRBJ1-2; tentatively, D is TRBD1 (6 bases). The germline V gene has CDR1 MDHEN and CDR2 SYDVKM. Trimming left V 8 bases short and J 7 bases short, with 17 bases between. This CDR3 region has 13 residues. The CDR3 sequence: CASWISGTLGYTF. The CDR3 DNA reads TGTGCCAGCTGGATTTCGGGGACACTTGGCTACACCTTC.

The CDR3 loop is CASSGDRAARTEAFF. Here the CDR3 DNA reads TGTGCCAGCTCAGGAGACAGGGCGGCTCGGACTGAAGCTTTCTTT. This chain links TRBV18 with TRBJ1-1, with 7 bases matching TRBD1. J was trimmed by 5 bases and V by 5 bases; bases with no gene match: 11. The CDR3 runs 15 residues. CDR1 is KGHSH and CDR2 is LQKENI in the germline V gene.

J is TRBJ1-1 and V is TRBV5-1; possibly TRBD1 for D (5 bases). The CDR3 contains 15 residues. Trimming left V 4 bases short and J 5 bases short, with 18 bases between. Germline V gene lookup returns CDR1 SGHRS and CDR2 YFSETQ. CDR3 bases: TGCGCCAGCAGCCGTTCGGGGGACTCGAAGACTGAAGCTTTCTTT. Residues: CASSRSGDSKTEAFF.

V and J are TRBV7-2 and TRBJ2-5; a weak D match, TRBD1 (6 bases). The length of the CDR3 is 14 residues. Germline assignment: CDR1 SGHTA and CDR2 FQGNSA. V lost 5 bases, J lost 3 bases, and 13 bases lay in between. The CDR3 sequence is CASSRQVVEETQYF. The CDR3 DNA reads as TGTGCCAGCAGCCGACAGGTCGTGGAAGAGACCCAGTACTTC. The variable domain in full, completed from reference TRBV7-2 and TRBJ2-5, reads GAGVSQSPSNKVTEKGKDVELRCDPISGHTALYWYRQSLGQGLEFLIYFQGNSAPDKSGLPSDRFSAERTGGSVSTLTIQRTQQEDSAVYLCASSRQVVEETQYFGPGTRLLVL.

The V gene is TRBV14, the J gene TRBJ1-2; D is unclear. V was pared by 3 bases and J by 3 bases, with 11 bases between. The CDR3 is 14 amino acids. Germline lookup yields CDR1 SGHDN and CDR2 FVKESK. CDR3 nucleotides: TGTGCCAGCAGCCAGTACGGGGAGGACTATGGCTACACCTTC. Its translation: CASSQYGEDYGYTF.

This chain uses TRBV10-2 with TRBJ1-4; D unclear. Germline V gene data show CDR1 as WSHSY and CDR2 as SAAADI. The length of the CDR3 is 12 residues. With 3 bases removed from V and 8 bases from J, the gap between germline ends came to 7 bases. The CDR3 DNA is TGCGCCAGCAGTGACAGATTAGAAAAACTGTTTTTT. As protein: CASSDRLEKLFF.

This clone was seen a few times. V and J are TRBV15 and TRBJ1-2; TRBD1 matches at 10 bases. The CDR3 totals 15 residues. The germline V gene encodes CDR1 LNHNV and CDR2 YYDKDF (reference sequence). The ends lost 6 bases at V and 1 base at J; junction bases unmatched: 5. CDR3 amino acids: CATRRQGAGNYGYTF. The CDR3 DNA reads TGTGCCACCAGAAGACAGGGGGCGGGTAACTATGGCTACACCTTC.

This clone has only a few counts. The chain recombines TRBV6-1 with TRBJ2-7; D unclear. V lost 1 base to trimming and J lost 6 bases, with 7 bases between them. Germline V gene data show CDR1 as MNHNS and CDR2 as SASEGT. The CDR3 totals 12 residues. The CDR3 DNA sequence: TGTGCCAGCAGTGAAGTCTATGGCGAGCAGTACTTC. It codes for CASSEVYGEQYF.

About this clone: The junction differs from germline at one of its ends, possibly a read error. The J gene is TRBJ2-5, the V gene TRBV10-1; 7 bases are shared with TRBD1. In germline, CDR1 is WNHNN, CDR2 SYGVQD (reference sequence). This CDR3 spans 15 amino acids. CDR3 sequence reads: CAGSESGTAQETQYF. CDR3 in DNA: TGCGCCGGCAGTGAGTCGGGGACAGCTCAAGAGACCCAGTACTTC.

V usage is TRBV5-6 and J usage is TRBJ1-2; the match to TRBD1 covers 7 bases. This CDR3 is 16 amino acids long. The trim removed 0 bases at V and 3 bases at J, leaving 8 bases unmatched. The germline V gene encodes CDR1 SGHDT and CDR2 YYEEEE. CDR3 in DNA: TGTGCCAGCAGCTTGGAGAGGGGTCAGGGGGACTATGGCTACACCTTC. Protein: CASSLERGQGDYGYTF.

This clone was detected a few times. The chain links TRBV6-1 to TRBJ2-5, with D tentatively TRBD2 (7 bases). Trimming cost V 2 bases and J 1 base, with 14 bases left between them. The CDR3 has 16 residues. The V gene's germline CDR1 is MNHNS and CDR2 SASEGT. The chain's CDR3 is CASSEFAGAIQETQYF. The CDR3 DNA reads TGTGCCAGCAGTGAATTCGCGGGGGCGATCCAAGAGACCCAGTACTTC.

This chain uses TRBV7-6 with TRBJ2-5; 8 bases match TRBD2. The J segment lost 5 bases and the V segment lost 5 bases, leaving 16 bases of the junction unmatched. The CDR3 is made up of 17 amino acids. Germline CDR1 is SGHVS and CDR2 is FNYEAQ. CDR3 amino acids: CASSPAERGPGIETQYF. CDR3 sequence (DNA): TGTGCCAGCAGCCCAGCGGAGCGGGGGCCCGGTATCGAGACCCAGTACTTC.

This clone has only one observation. The genes are TRBV9 and TRBJ2-1; 12 bases agree with TRBD2. Losses at the gene ends were 4 bases for V and 5 bases for J; bases not matched to a gene: 13. The CDR3 contains 18 residues. In germline, CDR1 is SGDLS, CDR2 YYNGEE. Here the CDR3 reads CASSSRATSGRINNEQFF. CDR3 DNA: TGTGCCAGCAGCTCCCGAGCAACTAGCGGGAGGATTAACAATGAGCAGTTCTTC.

This clone appeared a few times. This chain links TRBV19 with TRBJ2-5; the D gene is possibly TRBD1 (5 bases). V lost 8 bases, J lost 1 base, and 11 bases lay in between. This CDR3 comprises 13 residues. Germline CDR1 reads LNHDA; CDR2 reads SQIVND (reference sequence). CDR3 protein: CASGAVTQETQYF. CDR3 in DNA: TGTGCCAGTGGGGCAGTCACCCAAGAGACCCAGTACTTC.

The V and J genes are TRBV6-6 and TRBJ1-5, with 9 bases matching TRBD1. The CDR3 runs 16 residues. The ends lost 2 bases at V and 7 bases at J; junction bases unmatched: 9. Germline assignment: CDR1 MNHNY and CDR2 SVGAGI (reference sequence). CDR3 nucleotide sequence: TGTGCCAGCAGTTACACAGGGGGCATGGCGGTGCAGCCCCAGCATTTT. It encodes CASSYTGGMAVQPQHF.

V gene TRBV5-1 combines with J gene TRBJ2-5; possibly TRBD1 for D (5 bases). CDR3 size: 16 residues. Germline loops: CDR1 SGHRS, CDR2 YFSETQ. V shed 0 bases and J shed 2 bases, with 14 bases lying between them. The CDR3 spells CASSLALGQVQETQYF. In DNA form, the CDR3 reads TGCGCCAGCAGCTTGGCCTTGGGGCAGGTACAAGAGACCCAGTACTTC. Supplemented by reference TRBV5-1 and TRBJ2-5, the full variable domain reads KAGVTQTPRYLIKTRGQQVTLSCSPISGHRSVSWYQQTPGQGLQFLFEYFSETQRNKGNFPGRFSGRQFSNSRSEMNVSTLELGDSALYLCASSLALGQVQETQYFGPGTRLLVL.

The V call is TRBV5-1, the J call TRBJ2-2, with D tentatively TRBD1 (6 bases). The CDR3 consists of 15 residues. Germline values: CDR1 SGHRS, CDR2 YFSETQ. V was cut by 4 bases and J by 1 base, with 11 bases left in between. The CDR3: CASSTLDRNTGELFF. As DNA, the CDR3 is TGCGCCAGCAGCACCCTGGACAGGAACACCGGGGAGCTGTTTTTT. The variable domain in full, completed from reference TRBV5-1 and TRBJ2-2, reads KAGVTQTPRYLIKTRGQQVTLSCSPISGHRSVSWYQQTPGQGLQFLFEYFSETQRNKGNFPGRFSGRQFSNSRSEMNVSTLELGDSALYLCASSTLDRNTGELFFGEGSRLTVL.

A note on this clone: Compared with germline, one end of the junction differs, possibly owing to a read error. The chain employs TRBV7-9 and TRBJ2-7; a possible D gene is TRBD2 (6 bases). Germline CDR1 reads SEHNR; CDR2 reads FQNEAQ (reference sequence). There are 17 residues in the CDR3. The chain's CDR3 is CSSSLGMGGQGFYEQYF. CDR3 DNA sequence: TGTTCCAGCAGCTTAGGGATGGGGGGTCAGGGTTTCTACGAGCAGTACTTC.

This clone was seen just once. This chain uses TRBV5-1 with TRBJ1-1, with TRBD1 as a possible D gene (6 bases). Deletions cut 2 bases from V and 1 base from J, with 9 bases between. Germline V lookup: CDR1 SGHRS, CDR2 YFSETQ. The CDR3 consists of 14 residues. In nucleotides, the CDR3 is TGCGCCAGCAGCTTCCAAGGGGGGAACACTGAAGCTTTCTTT. Protein product: CASSFQGGNTEAFF.

The table lists this clone with a few counts. The gene calls are TRBV29-1 and TRBJ2-1; no clear D gene. The CDR3 has 11 residues. Trimming took off 7 bases at V and 7 bases at J, with 11 bases between the two ends. Germline V gene sequence: CDR1 SQVTM, CDR2 ANQGSEA. CDR3 in DNA: TGCAGCGCTAAAATTTGGAATGAGCAGTTCTTC. It encodes CSAKIWNEQFF.

The chain has TRBV7-2 and TRBJ2-3; the D is unclear. The CDR3 contains 17 residues. Germline V lookup: CDR1 SGHTA, CDR2 FQGNSA. V was cut by 5 bases and J by 2 bases, with 20 bases left in between. The CDR3 here is CASSRPDSNLFTDTQYF. CDR3 DNA sequence: TGTGCCAGCAGCCGACCCGACTCGAATCTTTTCACAGATACGCAGTATTTT.

This rearrangement joins TRBV28 to TRBJ2-7; weak D call: TRBD2 (5 bases). Germline V gene sequence: CDR1 MDHEN, CDR2 SYDVKM. Trimming left V 6 bases short and J 3 bases short, with 9 bases between. The CDR3 is made up of 12 amino acids. CDR3 loop: CASRPGNYEQYF. CDR3 coding DNA: TGTGCCAGCAGACCCGGGAACTACGAGCAGTACTTC. Based on the CDR3 plus reference TRBV28 and TRBJ2-7, the full variable domain is DVKVTQSSRYLVKRTGEKVFLECVQDMDHENMFWYRQDPGLGLRLIYFSYDVKMKEKGDIPEGYSVSREKKERFSLILESASTNQTSMYLCASRPGNYEQYFGPGTRLTVT.

This clone was recorded a few times. The chain recombines TRBV7-2 with TRBJ1-1, with D possibly TRBD1 on 5 matching bases. The CDR3 contains 13 residues. The V end lost 5 bases, the J end lost 3 bases, and 10 bases lay between the germline ends. In germline, CDR1 is SGHTA, CDR2 FQGNSA. The CDR3 sequence is CASSPTVHTEAFF. The DNA of the CDR3 is TGTGCCAGCAGCCCGACAGTCCACACTGAAGCTTTCTTT.

The table lists this clone with a few counts. This sequence joins TRBV10-2 and TRBJ2-4, with 8 bases fitting TRBD1. Germline trimming cut 7 bases from V and 9 bases from J; bases unmatched to any gene: 11. Germline lookup yields CDR1 WSHSY and CDR2 SAAADI. This CDR3 spans 14 amino acids. The CDR3: CASKTQGAGGIQYF. The CDR3 nucleotides are TGCGCCAGCAAAACCCAGGGGGCCGGGGGCATTCAGTACTTC.

In this sample, this clone turned up once. The chain employs TRBV4-1 and TRBJ1-4, with D perhaps TRBD1 (5 bases). The CDR3 covers 15 residues. The germline V gene has CDR1 MGHRA and CDR2 YSYEKL. The V gene lost 4 bases and the J gene lost 7 bases, with 16 bases spanning the gap. The CDR3 here is CASSLLRQGGEKLFF. The CDR3 DNA reads TGCGCCAGCAGCCTCCTAAGGCAGGGTGGTGAAAAACTGTTTTTT.

The gene calls are TRBV7-2 and TRBJ2-5, with D maybe TRBD1 (5 bases). Near its end, the DNA agrees better with TRBJ2-7, so the J call may be wrong. The CDR3 contains 14 residues. Germline V CDR1 and CDR2: SGHTA, FQGNSA. CDR3 amino acids: CASSTRQLPYEQYF. CDR3 DNA: TGTGCCAGCAGCACTCGACAGCTCCCCTACGAGCAGTACTTC.

Only a few counts were recorded for this clone. This sequence joins TRBV7-6 and TRBJ2-7; 10 bases are shared with TRBD2. This CDR3 region has 16 residues. CDR1 and CDR2 (germline): SGHVS, FNYEAQ. V was pared by 0 bases and J by 3 bases, with 5 bases of the junction left unmatched. CDR3 sequence (DNA): TGTGCCAGCAGCTTAGCTCTAGCGGGAGCCGGCTACGAGCAGTACTTC. This gives the protein CASSLALAGAGYEQYF.

This clone was recorded a few times. The chain uses TRBV7-9 and TRBJ2-1; tentatively, D is TRBD2 (5 bases). This CDR3 contains 17 residues. V was shortened by 5 bases and J by 8 bases, with 25 bases between the two germline ends. CDR1 SEHNR and CDR2 FQNEAQ come from the germline V gene (reference sequence). The CDR3 DNA reads TGTGCCAGCAGCGCGAAAATGGCGGGTCCCCTAGTGGATGAGCAGTTCTTC. It codes for CASSAKMAGPLVDEQFF.